This T cell receptor beta chain originates from a study of blood T cell repertoires in COVID-19. Turning to the study itself: PBMCs, B-cell-depleted T cells, or T cells were the source of the cDNA or gDNA that made up the material.

This clone turned up a few times. Clones were sequenced by immunoSEQ multiplex PCR, and TCRdb holds only the in-frame ones, with some missing. Here the sample spans roughly 230,000 clones, roughly four fifths being singletons. The age range of participants was about 18 to 90 years, with residence in approximately 25 US areas. Researchers sorted participants into cohorts using their self-reported clinical history. This TCR was recovered from a man aged 50 to 60 who had recovered from COVID-19. Input material: PBMCs or T cells enriched from blood (not recorded which).

The CDR3 DNA is TGCGCCAGCAGCTACGATCTCGGGGTTGAAAAACTGTTTTTT. Translating gives CASSYDLGVEKLFF. V is TRBV5-1 and J is TRBJ1-4, with D uncertain. Germline values: CDR1 SGHRS, CDR2 YFSETQ. The germline V and J ends were trimmed by 3 bases and 7 bases, with 13 bases remaining between them. The CDR3 contains 14 residues.